This T cell receptor (beta chain) was sequenced for a study of cytomegalovirus exposure and HLA in healthy donors. Study summary: Genotyping of more than 300 donors showed that 70% to 90% belonged to the Caucasian-associated ancestry cluster.

This CDR3 is 14 amino acids long. The ends lost 7 bases at V and 9 bases at J; junction bases unmatched: 11. Per the germline V gene, CDR1 is SNHLY and CDR2 is FYNNEI. Vbeta (60) and Jbeta (13) primers were used in the PCR. Method: immunoSEQ multiplex PCR; TCRdb's copy keeps in-frame clones and lacks some. The sample lists 90,000 to 120,000 clones, over 75% occurring once. This clonotype was sampled from a male donor in good health and CMV-seronegative. The sequenced material came from PBMCs. The V call is TRBV2, the J call TRBJ2-1; the match to TRBD2 covers 8 bases. This CDR3 is CASKAGSGNGEQFF. For the CDR3, the DNA is TGTGCCAGCAAGGCGGGTAGCGGGAATGGTGAGCAGTTCTTC.